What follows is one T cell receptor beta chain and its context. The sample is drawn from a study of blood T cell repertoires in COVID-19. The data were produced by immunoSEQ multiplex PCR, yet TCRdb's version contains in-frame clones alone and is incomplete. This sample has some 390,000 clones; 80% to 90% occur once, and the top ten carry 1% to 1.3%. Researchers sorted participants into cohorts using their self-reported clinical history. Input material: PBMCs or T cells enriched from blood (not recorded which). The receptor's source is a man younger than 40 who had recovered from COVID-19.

The CDR3 DNA sequence: TGTGCCAGCAGTATTTTCCGGGACATACCACCTGGCTACACCTTC. This translates into CASSIFRDIPPGYTF. The chain couples TRBV28 to TRBJ1-2, with D perhaps matching TRBD1 (6 bases). CDR1 MDHEN and CDR2 SYDVKM come from the germline V gene. Trimming cost V 5 bases and J 7 bases, with 20 bases left between them. The CDR3 contains 15 residues.